The 17 T cell receptor beta chains presented below share a single source sample, sequenced in a study of T-cell reconstitution after alpha-beta-depleted transplantation in children. Molecular barcoding with unique molecular identifiers was used for the TCRbeta library. TCRdb passed the PCR reads through MiXCR, listing each CDR3 protein once. The repertoire holds roughly 340,000 distinct CDR3 sequences, with around 15% as singletons. Sequencing was performed on PBMCs, mostly from graft donor cells, taken 360 days after TCRalphabeta/CD19-depleted stem cell transplant. The origin of the receptors is a male patient aged 2-10 years who had a stem cell transplant for acute lymphoblastic leukemia, so the T cells may come from the graft donor.

This clonotype occurred many times. The chain joins TRBV12-3 or TRBV12-4 to TRBJ2-1; 9 bases map to TRBD2. This CDR3 has 15 residues. With V trimmed by 6 bases and J by 3 bases, 6 bases remained unmatched. CDR3: CASRLTSGFYNEQFF. CDR3 bases: TGTGCCAGCAGGTTAACTAGCGGGTTCTACAATGAGCAGTTCTTC.

This rearrangement joins TRBV12-3 or TRBV12-4 to TRBJ2-6; D is possibly TRBD1 (5 bases). V was cut by 6 bases and J by 13 bases, with 19 bases left in between. The CDR3 covers 14 residues. CDR3 DNA: TGTGCCAGCAGCCCCCCCCTCTGGGGCCAGGTCCTGACTTTC. Amino acid sequence: CASSPPLWGQVLTF.

A few counts support this clonotype. The chain has TRBV6-2 or TRBV6-3 and TRBJ1-6, with 9 bases aligning to TRBD1. V lost 4 bases to trimming and J lost 10 bases; unmatched junction nucleotides: 11. Per the germline V gene, CDR1 is MNHEY and CDR2 is SVGEGT. The CDR3 runs to 16 residues. CDR3 DNA sequence: TGTGCCAGCAGTTCAATGCCGGGACAGGGCTCATCACCCCTCCACTTT. Its protein product is CASSSMPGQGSSPLHF.

This clonotype appeared many times. This rearrangement joins TRBV28 to TRBJ2-5; no reliable D call. Germline CDR1 reads MDHEN; CDR2 reads SYDVKM. The CDR3 spans 14 residues. The V end lost 6 bases, the J end lost 7 bases, and 18 bases lay between the germline ends. CDR3 in DNA: TGTGCCAGCAGACCCCCAACGCGCTCAGGGACCCAGTACTTC. Its translation: CASRPPTRSGTQYF.

This clonotype was found a few times. V and J are TRBV4-3 and TRBJ1-1; the D gene is possibly TRBD1 (5 bases). This CDR3 contains 13 residues. V gave up 1 base and J gave up 5 bases, with 8 bases separating them. In germline, CDR1 is LGHNA, CDR2 YSLEER. This CDR3 reads CASSQAGWTEAFF. In DNA, the CDR3 is TGCGCCAGCAGCCAAGCAGGGTGGACTGAAGCTTTCTTT.

In its sample, this clonotype was seen a few times. The chain is built from TRBV12-3 or TRBV12-4 and TRBJ2-5; D uncertain. Trimming removed 2 bases at V and 1 base at J, with 8 bases between. The CDR3 is 14 amino acids. CDR3: CASSLRRSQETQYF. In DNA, the CDR3 is TGTGCCAGCAGTTTACGGCGGAGCCAAGAGACCCAGTACTTC.

This clonotype was recorded at least ten times. The rearrangement joins TRBV20-1 to TRBJ2-5; 7 bases line up with TRBD1. The germline gives CDR1 DFQATT, CDR2 SNEGSKA (reference sequence). The V and J ends lost 2 bases and 5 bases, in that order; junction bases with no gene match: 5. The length of the CDR3 is 13 residues. CDR3 bases: TGCAGTGCTAGACTGACAGGGTGGGAGACCCAGTACTTC. The encoded protein is CSARLTGWETQYF.

This clonotype was recorded at least ten times. The chain couples TRBV6-4 to TRBJ1-1, with 8 bases fitting TRBD1. CDR3 length: 14 residues. J was trimmed by 5 bases and V by 3 bases; bases with no gene match: 5. Per the germline V gene, CDR1 is MRHNA and CDR2 is SNTAGT. In DNA, the CDR3 is TGTGCCAGCAGTGAGACAGGGGCAGGGACTGAAGCTTTCTTT. Translated: CASSETGAGTEAFF.

V gene TRBV18 combines with J gene TRBJ1-6; 8 bases are a match to TRBD1. CDR1 KGHSH and CDR2 LQKENI come from the germline V gene. The V and J ends lost 2 bases and 7 bases, in that order; junction bases with no gene match: 4. The CDR3 totals 15 residues. CDR3 region: CASSPGTGQNSPLHF. The CDR3 nucleotides read TGTGCCAGCTCACCAGGGACAGGCCAAAATTCACCCCTCCACTTT.

V usage is TRBV11-1 and J usage is TRBJ2-6; D is unclear. The V end was cut by 4 bases, the J end by 1 base, with 5 bases between. Germline lookup yields CDR1 SGHAT and CDR2 FQDESV (reference sequence). CDR3 length: 14 residues. The DNA for the CDR3 is TGTGCCAGCAGCTCACAGTCTGGGGCCAACGTCCTGACTTTC. It codes for CASSSQSGANVLTF.

This clonotype has ten or more counts. This chain's CDR3 is CSASREAVSYNEQFF. The CDR3 coding sequence is TGCAGTGCTAGTCGGGAGGCTGTCTCCTACAATGAGCAGTTCTTC. V is TRBV20-1 and J is TRBJ2-1; 7 bases are shared with TRBD2. CDR3 length: 15 amino acids. Germline V gene lookup returns CDR1 DFQATT and CDR2 SNEGSKA (reference sequence). With V trimmed by 3 bases and J by 0 bases, 5 bases remained unmatched.

The chain is built from TRBV7-2 and TRBJ2-7; D is uncertain. Trimming stripped 5 bases from V and 0 bases from J, with 11 bases between. This CDR3 contains 14 residues. Germline CDR1 reads SGHTA; CDR2 reads FQGNSA. For the CDR3, the DNA is TGTGCCAGCAGCATAAACTCCCGCTCCTACGAGCAGTACTTC. Amino acid sequence: CASSINSRSYEQYF.

The V call is TRBV7-9, the J call TRBJ1-4; TRBD1 aligns across 8 bases. The CDR3 loop spans 17 amino acids. The ends lost 3 bases at V and 8 bases at J; junction bases unmatched: 14. Germline CDR1 is SEHNR and CDR2 is FQNEAQ (reference sequence). In nucleotides, the CDR3 is TGTGCCAGCAGCTTGCGACAGGGGCGGATCAAAGGAGAAAAACTGTTTTTT. This translates into CASSLRQGRIKGEKLFF.

The sample holds a few counts of this clonotype. CDR3 amino acids: CASSQVTSGKGETQYF. In DNA, the CDR3 is TGTGCCAGCAGCCAAGTTACTAGCGGGAAGGGGGAGACCCAGTACTTC. The chain is built from TRBV4-2 and TRBJ2-5; 10 bases align to TRBD2. Germline CDR1 LGHNA, CDR2 YNFKEQ. Germline trimming cut 1 base from V and 5 bases from J; bases unmatched to any gene: 7. The CDR3 totals 16 residues.

Only a few counts were recorded for this clonotype. The chain joins TRBV7-2 to TRBJ1-6, with a weak D call TRBD1 (5 bases). Trimming took off 5 bases at V and 15 bases at J, with 20 bases between the two ends. The germline V gene encodes CDR1 SGHTA and CDR2 FQGNSA. The CDR3 spans 14 residues. CDR3 bases: TGTGCCAGCAGCCCCCGCGGGACGGCGGCCATCCTCCACTTT. Its translation is CASSPRGTAAILHF.

This chain connects TRBV28 to TRBJ2-1; D may correspond to TRBD1 or TRBD2 (7 bases each). Germline assignment: CDR1 MDHEN and CDR2 SYDVKM. The CDR3 is 18 amino acids. Trimming stripped 2 bases from V and 9 bases from J, with 26 bases between. CDR3 sequence (DNA): TGTGCCAGCAGTTTAAACCCCCGATGGGCAGGGGGGGATGGTGAGCAGTTCTTC. Its protein product is CASSLNPRWAGGDGEQFF.

CDR3 bases: TGCGCCAGCAGCCAAGATCCTAGAGGCCGTGAGCAGTTCTTC. It is translated as CASSQDPRGREQFF. The chain joins TRBV4-3 to TRBJ2-1; no firm D call. CDR3 length: 14 amino acids. Germline V gene data show CDR1 as LGHNA and CDR2 as YSLEER. Trimming removed 0 bases at V and 9 bases at J, with 12 bases between.